The rows below give T cell receptor beta chains drawn from one sample of a study of blood T cell repertoires in COVID-19. Assay used: immunoSEQ multiplex PCR; TCRdb lists only in-frame clones, some missing. This table has 310,000 or so clones, around 90% appearing once. The sample comprised peripheral blood. The receptors come from a man aged 65 to 85 with acute or convalescent COVID-19. Both conserved end residues are trimmed from each CDR3.

>TRBV19|TRBJ1-2
ASKVGDRGYYGYT
>TRBV18|TRBJ2-2
ASSPPPGTGGPKSRPGELF
>TRBV9|TRBJ1-6
ASSAGTGWNSPLH
>TRBV9|TRBJ1-1
ASSVGIGQVNTEAF
>TRBV18|TRBJ2-7
ASSRTSGGAGEQY
>TRBV28|TRBJ2-7
ASSLKGQSQY
>TRBV27|TRBJ2-4
ASSLSTRLGSTRNIQY
>TRBV4-3|TRBJ2-1
ASSQDSASGRASQF
>TRBV4-1|TRBJ2-5
ASSQEPIGASGETQY
>TRBV6-5|TRBJ2-2
ASSTVNSRLF
>TRBV6-5|TRBJ2-7
ASRADINEQY
>TRBV4-1|TRBJ1-3
ASSQDGGQGGIAGNTIY
>TRBV28|TRBJ1-5
ASKGQFNQPQH
>TRBV29-1|TRBJ1-3
SVQTDRSSGNTIY
>TRBV4-2|TRBJ1-1
ASSQVIRGTEAF
>TRBV19|TRBJ1-5
ASSISPRVSNQPQH
>TRBV20-1|TRBJ1-5
SAREPGQGSNQPQH
>TRBV28|TRBJ2-3
ASSFPGSTDTQY
>TRBV4-2|TRBJ2-3
ASSQRRGDDTQY
>TRBV6-5|TRBJ1-6
ASRRGEISPLH
>TRBV5-5|TRBJ1-3
ASSPVPGQGRPGNTIY
>TRBV18|TRBJ2-3
ASSPRTANTDTQY
>TRBV19|TRBJ2-2
ASKGQGRGGELF
>TRBV6-2/TRBV6-3|TRBJ2-2
ASSYSAGELF
>TRBV29-1|TRBJ1-5
SVRDHRSIINQPQH
>TRBV4-3|TRBJ2-2
ASSPIAGVNTGELF
>TRBV5-1|TRBJ2-5
ASSLGRTRETQY
>TRBV28|TRBJ1-3
ASSRLGAAGNTIY
>TRBV6-5|TRBJ2-5
ASSLTGEETQY
>TRBV5-5|TRBJ1-4
ASSMLQGGEKLF
>TRBV6-5|TRBJ1-1
ASSLEDGAEAF
>TRBV28|TRBJ2-7
ASWDSFFYEQY
>TRBV5-4|TRBJ1-3
ASSLGTGGFSGNTIY
>TRBV28|TRBJ2-4
ASKAKNIQY
>TRBV9|TRBJ1-4
ASSSRQGANEKLF
>TRBV19|TRBJ2-1
ASSTSGNSYNEQF
>TRBV5-4|TRBJ1-3
ASSRAAGLSSSGNTIY
>TRBV9|TRBJ2-7
ASTLGPEASYEQY
>TRBV7-3|TRBJ2-1
ASSPGGTSGEEQF
>TRBV9|TRBJ2-3
ASSGGLRGDTQY
>TRBV5-1|TRBJ1-5
ASSLGLQGAGNQPQH
>TRBV21-1|TRBJ2-7
ASISGDYSVGYEQY